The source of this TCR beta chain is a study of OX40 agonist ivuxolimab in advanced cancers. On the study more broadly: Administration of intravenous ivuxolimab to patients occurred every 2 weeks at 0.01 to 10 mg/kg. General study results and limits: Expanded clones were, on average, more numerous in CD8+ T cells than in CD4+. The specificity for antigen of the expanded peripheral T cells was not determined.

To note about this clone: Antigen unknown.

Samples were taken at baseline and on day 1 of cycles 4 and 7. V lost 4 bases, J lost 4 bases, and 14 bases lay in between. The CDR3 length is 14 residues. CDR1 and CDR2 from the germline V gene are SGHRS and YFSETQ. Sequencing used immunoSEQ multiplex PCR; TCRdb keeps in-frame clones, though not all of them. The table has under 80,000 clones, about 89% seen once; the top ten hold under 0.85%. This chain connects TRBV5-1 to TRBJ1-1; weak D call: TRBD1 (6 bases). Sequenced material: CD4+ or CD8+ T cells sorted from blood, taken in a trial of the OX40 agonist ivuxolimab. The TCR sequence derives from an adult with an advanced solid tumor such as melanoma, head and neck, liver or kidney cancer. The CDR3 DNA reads TGCGCCAGCAGCGAGGACAGTTGGGGCACTGAAGCTTTCTTT. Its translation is CASSEDSWGTEAFF.